Listed below are T cell receptor beta chains from one sample, sequenced in a study of T cell responses to AZD1222 COVID-19 vaccine. Data came from immunoSEQ multiplex PCR; TCRdb stores just in-frame clones and leaves some out. The repertoire holds about 100,000 clones, around 90% seen once, with 1.5% to 2% in the top ten. The material sequenced was peripheral blood, taken on day 0 of AZD1222 vaccination. The receptor set was obtained from an adult in good health. Both conserved end residues are part of each CDR3. Each record gives: V gene, D gene, J gene, clone size, CDR3 protein, CDR3 DNA. A D gene is named only where the DNA matches it firmly. Clone size is stated in some rows and not others, as once, few, many or a class when expanded.

TRBV6-5	TRBD1	TRBJ1-1	-	CASSRGTEAFF	TGTGCCAGCAGCAGGGGGACTGAAGCTTTCTTT
TRBV6-4	-	TRBJ2-1	-	CASSDSLESYNEQFF	TGTGCCAGCAGTGACTCATTGGAATCTTACAATGAGCAGTTCTTC
TRBV7-9	-	TRBJ2-2	-	CASSRPQGGGELFF	TGTGCCAGCAGCCGTCCGCAGGGGGGCGGGGAGCTGTTTTTT
TRBV9	TRBD2	TRBJ2-1	once	CASSVGLAGGLGDEQFF	TGTGCCAGCAGCGTAGGACTAGCGGGAGGGCTAGGGGATGAGCAGTTCTTC
TRBV19	TRBD2	TRBJ2-1	once	CASSIRLAGEDRLYYDEQFF	TGTGCCAGTAGTATCAGACTAGCGGGAGAGGACCGATTATATTACGATGAGCAGTTCTTC
TRBV7-8	-	TRBJ2-5	-	CASSILTGVQETQYF	TGTGCCAGCAGCATATTAACGGGAGTCCAAGAGACCCAGTACTTC
TRBV4-1	TRBD1	TRBJ1-4	-	CASSQDFRQGNEKLFF	TGCGCCAGCAGCCAAGATTTTAGACAGGGGAATGAAAAACTGTTTTTT
TRBV29-1	TRBD1	TRBJ1-2	-	CSVEDRVQGAARYGYTF	TGCAGCGTTGAAGATCGTGTACAGGGGGCTGCGCGCTATGGCTACACCTTC
TRBV5-1	-	TRBJ2-7	medium-sized	CASSLEVGVYEQYF	TGCGCCAGCAGCTTGGAGGTGGGGGTTTACGAGCAGTACTTC
TRBV2	-	TRBJ2-3	-	CASITRSTDTQYF	TGTGCCAGCATTACGCGAAGCACAGATACGCAGTATTTT
TRBV27	-	TRBJ2-3	once	CASSYLQGYGTDTQYF	TGTGCCAGCAGTTACTTACAGGGATATGGCACAGATACGCAGTATTTT
TRBV5-1	-	TRBJ1-1	-	CASSLNPVKGNTEAFF	TGCGCCAGCAGCCTAAATCCAGTGAAGGGGAACACTGAAGCTTTCTTT
TRBV7-9	-	TRBJ2-3	-	CASSRNMEGTQYF	TGTGCCAGCAGCCGTAACATGGAGGGTACGCAGTATTTT
TRBV10-3	-	TRBJ2-7	-	CAISESDLSYEQYF	TGTGCCATCAGTGAGTCAGACCTCTCCTACGAGCAGTACTTC
TRBV7-9	-	TRBJ1-3	-	CASSLDGNGNTIYF	TGTGCCAGCAGCTTGGACGGGAACGGAAACACCATATATTTT
TRBV30	TRBD2	TRBJ2-5	-	CAWKTSGRLQYF	TGTGCCTGGAAGACTAGCGGGAGGTTGCAGTACTTC
TRBV10-3	TRBD1	TRBJ1-1	once	CAIRGQGENTEAFF	TGTGCCATCAGGGGACAGGGAGAAAACACTGAAGCTTTCTTT
TRBV29-1	TRBD2	TRBJ2-5	-	CSALAGEETQYF	TGCAGCGCCTTAGCGGGAGAAGAGACCCAGTACTTC
TRBV15	-	TRBJ2-1	-	CATSRGGGSYNEQFF	TGTGCCACCAGCAGAGGAGGCGGCTCCTACAATGAGCAGTTCTTC
TRBV7-9	-	TRBJ2-1	-	CASSPRLGDHEQFF	TGTGCCAGCAGCCCGCGACTAGGAGACCATGAGCAGTTCTTC
TRBV5-4	-	TRBJ1-1	-	CASSLAPNTEAFF	TGTGCCAGCAGCTTGGCCCCGAACACTGAAGCTTTCTTT
TRBV6-6	-	TRBJ2-2	-	CASSYKGGDTGELFF	TGTGCCAGCAGTTACAAGGGGGGAGACACCGGGGAGCTGTTTTTT
TRBV6-5	-	TRBJ2-1	-	CASHETFNNEQFF	TGTGCCAGCCATGAGACTTTCAACAATGAGCAGTTCTTC
TRBV18	-	TRBJ1-2	-	CASSLTTAGKDGYTF	TGTGCCAGCTCCCTTACAACAGCGGGAAAGGATGGCTACACCTTC
TRBV19	-	TRBJ1-1	-	CASSMGGSLEAFF	TGTGCCAGTAGTATGGGGGGAAGCTTGGAAGCTTTCTTT
TRBV30	-	TRBJ1-6	-	CAWSVPGRGNSPLHF	TGTGCCTGGAGTGTACCGGGCAGGGGAAATTCACCCCTCCACTTT
TRBV6-1	TRBD1	TRBJ1-6	-	CASSAQVGTENSPLHF	TGTGCCAGCAGTGCGCAGGTTGGGACAGAAAATTCACCCCTCCACTTT
TRBV19	-	TRBJ2-5	-	CASSIALGEQETQYF	TGTGCCAGTAGTATAGCTCTCGGTGAGCAAGAGACCCAGTACTTC
TRBV28	TRBD1	TRBJ2-2	-	CATKPGQGYTGELFF	TGTGCCACCAAACCGGGACAGGGTTACACCGGGGAGCTGTTTTTT
TRBV9	-	TRBJ1-2	once	CASSPSKGGYTF	TGTGCCAGCAGCCCCTCCAAGGGTGGCTACACCTTC
TRBV2	-	TRBJ1-2	-	CASSEIAGSGSYTF	TGTGCCAGCAGTGAAATCGCGGGGTCCGGAAGCTACACCTTC
TRBV7-2	-	TRBJ2-5	-	CASSLLQRAQETQYF	TGTGCCAGCAGCTTATTACAGCGGGCTCAAGAGACCCAGTACTTC
TRBV19	TRBD2	TRBJ2-1	-	CASSLGLAVSNEQFF	TGTGCCAGTAGTCTAGGACTAGCGGTATCTAATGAGCAGTTCTTC
TRBV28	TRBD2	TRBJ2-3	-	CASSFGGSISDTQYF	TGTGCCAGCAGTTTTGGCGGGAGTATTTCAGATACGCAGTATTTT
TRBV7-9	-	TRBJ2-7	-	CASSPGAFYEQYF	TGTGCCAGCAGCCCCGGGGCTTTCTACGAGCAGTACTTC
TRBV7-3	TRBD2	TRBJ2-5	-	CASSPVAGTQETQYF	TGTGCCAGCAGCCCCGTAGCGGGGACTCAAGAGACCCAGTACTTC
TRBV28	-	TRBJ2-7	-	CASSSSQAISSYEQYF	TGTGCCAGCAGTTCTTCCCAGGCTATTAGCTCCTACGAGCAGTACTTC
TRBV5-1	-	TRBJ2-3	-	CASSSPDSASTDTQYF	TGCGCCAGCAGCTCCCCGGACTCGGCTAGCACAGATACGCAGTATTTT
TRBV2	-	TRBJ1-5	once	CASSELGIEQPQHF	TGTGCCAGCAGTGAACTAGGGATAGAGCAGCCCCAGCATTTT
TRBV7-9	TRBD2	TRBJ2-1	-	CASSPGTSGSLGGQFF	TGTGCCAGCAGCCCGGGGACTAGCGGGAGTCTCGGGGGGCAGTTCTTC
TRBV28	-	TRBJ1-1	-	CASSRPGGEGRHTEAFF	TGTGCCAGCAGCCGACCCGGCGGGGAGGGGCGTCACACTGAAGCTTTCTTT
TRBV6-1	-	TRBJ1-5	-	CASSEGWRNQPQHF	TGTGCCAGCAGTGAAGGATGGAGGAATCAGCCCCAGCATTTT
TRBV2	TRBD2	TRBJ2-7	-	CASNKRDDGGGSYEQYF	TGTGCCAGCAACAAGCGGGACGACGGTGGGGGCTCCTACGAGCAGTACTTC
TRBV27	-	TRBJ1-2	-	CASTHNTGSSGYTF	TGTGCCAGCACCCATAATACAGGCAGCTCTGGCTACACCTTC